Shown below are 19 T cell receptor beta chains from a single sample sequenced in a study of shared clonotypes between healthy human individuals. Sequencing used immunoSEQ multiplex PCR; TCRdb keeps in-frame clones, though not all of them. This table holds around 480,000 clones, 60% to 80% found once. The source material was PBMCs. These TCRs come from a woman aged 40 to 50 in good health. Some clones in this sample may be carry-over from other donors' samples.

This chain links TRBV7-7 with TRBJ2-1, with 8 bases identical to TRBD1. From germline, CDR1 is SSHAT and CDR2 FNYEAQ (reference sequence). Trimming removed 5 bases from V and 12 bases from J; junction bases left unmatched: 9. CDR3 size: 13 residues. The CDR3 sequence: CASSPRTGYAQFF. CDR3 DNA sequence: TGTGCCAGCAGCCCCCGGACAGGGTACGCGCAGTTCTTC. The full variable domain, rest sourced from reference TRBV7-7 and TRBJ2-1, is GAGVSQSPRYKVTKRGQDVTLRCDPISSHATLYWYQQALGQGPEFLTYFNYEAQPDKSGLPSDRFSAERPEGSISTLTIQRTEQRDSAMYRCASSPRTGYAQFFGPGTRLTVL.

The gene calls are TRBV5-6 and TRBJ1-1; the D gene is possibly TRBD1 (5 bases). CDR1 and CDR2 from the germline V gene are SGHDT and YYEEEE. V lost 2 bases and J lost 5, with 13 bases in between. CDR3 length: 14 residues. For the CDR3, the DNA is TGTGCCAGCAGCTTAGCAGGGCTCGGAACTGAAGCTTTCTTT. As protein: CASSLAGLGTEAFF.

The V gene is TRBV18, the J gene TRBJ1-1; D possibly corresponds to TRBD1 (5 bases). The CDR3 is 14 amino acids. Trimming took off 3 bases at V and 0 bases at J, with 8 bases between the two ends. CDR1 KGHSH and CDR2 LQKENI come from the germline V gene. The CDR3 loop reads CASSPPGLNTEAFF. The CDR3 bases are TGTGCCAGCTCACCTCCAGGGCTGAACACTGAAGCTTTCTTT.

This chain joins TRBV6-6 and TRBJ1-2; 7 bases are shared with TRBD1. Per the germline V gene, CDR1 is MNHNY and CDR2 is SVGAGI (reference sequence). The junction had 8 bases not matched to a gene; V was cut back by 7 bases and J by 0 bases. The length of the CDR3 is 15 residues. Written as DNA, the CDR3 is TGTGCCAGCAAACCGGGACAGTCGACTAACTATGGCTACACCTTC. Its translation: CASKPGQSTNYGYTF.

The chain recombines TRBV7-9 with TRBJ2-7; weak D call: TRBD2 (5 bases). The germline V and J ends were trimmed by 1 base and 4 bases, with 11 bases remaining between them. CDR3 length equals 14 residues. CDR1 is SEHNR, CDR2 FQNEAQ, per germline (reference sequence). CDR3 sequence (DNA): TGTGCCAGCAGCTTAGTAGGTGGGGAGTACGAGCAGTACTTC. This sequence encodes CASSLVGGEYEQYF.

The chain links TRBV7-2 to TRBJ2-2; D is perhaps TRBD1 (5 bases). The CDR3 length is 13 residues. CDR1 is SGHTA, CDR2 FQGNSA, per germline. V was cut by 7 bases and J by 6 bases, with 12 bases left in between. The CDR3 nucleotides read TGTGCCAGCAACCCCCTGGGGCCCGGGGAGCTGTTTTTT. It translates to CASNPLGPGELFF.

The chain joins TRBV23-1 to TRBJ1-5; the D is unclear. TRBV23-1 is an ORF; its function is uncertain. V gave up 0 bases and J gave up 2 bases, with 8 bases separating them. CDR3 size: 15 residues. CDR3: CASSQSDGCNQPQHF. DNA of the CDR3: TGCGCCAGCAGTCAATCGGACGGATGCAATCAGCCCCAGCATTTT.

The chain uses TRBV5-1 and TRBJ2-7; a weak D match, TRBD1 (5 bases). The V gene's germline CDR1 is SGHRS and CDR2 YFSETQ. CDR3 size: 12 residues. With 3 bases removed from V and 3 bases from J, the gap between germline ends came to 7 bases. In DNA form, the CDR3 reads TGCGCCAGCAGCTCCAGGGTCTACGAGCAGTACTTC. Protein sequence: CASSSRVYEQYF.

In DNA, the CDR3 is TGCGCCAGCAGCTTGGGCCAGGGGGGCTCTGGAAACACCATATATTTT. The encoded protein is CASSLGQGGSGNTIYF. The chain recombines TRBV5-1 with TRBJ1-3; 7 bases are shared with TRBD1. The J segment lost 0 bases and the V segment lost 0 bases, leaving 3 bases of the junction unmatched. Germline loops: CDR1 SGHRS, CDR2 YFSETQ. The CDR3 consists of 16 residues. Complete variable domain (other parts from reference TRBV5-1 and TRBJ1-3): KAGVTQTPRYLIKTRGQQVTLSCSPISGHRSVSWYQQTPGQGLQFLFEYFSETQRNKGNFPGRFSGRQFSNSRSEMNVSTLELGDSALYLCASSLGQGGSGNTIYFGEGSWLTVV.

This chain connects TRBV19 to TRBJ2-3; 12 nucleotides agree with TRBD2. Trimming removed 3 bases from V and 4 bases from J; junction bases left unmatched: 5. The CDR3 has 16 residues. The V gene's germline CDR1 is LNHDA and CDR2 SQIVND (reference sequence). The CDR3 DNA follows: TGTGCCAGTAGTATGAGTCTAGCGGGAGGGCCAGATACGCAGTATTTT. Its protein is CASSMSLAGGPDTQYF.

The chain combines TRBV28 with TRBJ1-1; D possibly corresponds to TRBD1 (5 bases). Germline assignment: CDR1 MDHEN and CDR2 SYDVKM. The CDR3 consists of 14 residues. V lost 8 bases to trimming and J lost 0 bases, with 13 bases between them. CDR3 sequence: CASGELTVNTEAFF. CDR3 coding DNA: TGTGCCAGCGGAGAACTGACAGTGAACACTGAAGCTTTCTTT.

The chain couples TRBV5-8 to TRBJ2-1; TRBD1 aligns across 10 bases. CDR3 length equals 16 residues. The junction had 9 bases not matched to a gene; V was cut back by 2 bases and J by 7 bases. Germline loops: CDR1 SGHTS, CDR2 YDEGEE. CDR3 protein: CASSLTGQGTRNEQFF. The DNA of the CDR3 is TGTGCCAGCAGCTTAACGGGACAGGGGACCAGGAATGAGCAGTTCTTC.

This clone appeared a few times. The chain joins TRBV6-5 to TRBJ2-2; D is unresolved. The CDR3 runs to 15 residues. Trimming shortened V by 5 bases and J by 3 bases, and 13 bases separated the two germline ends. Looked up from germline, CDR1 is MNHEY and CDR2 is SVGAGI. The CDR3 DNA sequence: TGTGCCAGCAGTGCAACTGGTCGGGACACCGGGGAGCTGTTTTTT. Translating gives CASSATGRDTGELFF.

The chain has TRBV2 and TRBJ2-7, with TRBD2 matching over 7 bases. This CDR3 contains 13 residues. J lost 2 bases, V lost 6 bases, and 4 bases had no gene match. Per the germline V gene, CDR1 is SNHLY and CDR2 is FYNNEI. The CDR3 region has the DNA TGTGCCAGCAGAGGGGAGGGAACCTACGAGCAGTACTTC. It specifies CASRGEGTYEQYF.

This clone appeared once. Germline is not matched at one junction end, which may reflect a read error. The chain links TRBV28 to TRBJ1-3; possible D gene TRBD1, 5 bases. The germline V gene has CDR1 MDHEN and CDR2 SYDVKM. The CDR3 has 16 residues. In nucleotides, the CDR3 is TGTGCCAGCAGTCGCCGGGTGGGGCCGGGTGGATACACCATATATTTT. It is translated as CASSRRVGPGGYTIYF.

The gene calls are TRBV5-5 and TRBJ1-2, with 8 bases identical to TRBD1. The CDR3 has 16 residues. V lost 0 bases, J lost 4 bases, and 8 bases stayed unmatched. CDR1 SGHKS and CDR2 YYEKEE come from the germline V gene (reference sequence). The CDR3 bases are TGTGCCAGCAGCTTGGTATTGGCGGACAGGGCCTATGGCTACACCTTC. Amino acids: CASSLVLADRAYGYTF.

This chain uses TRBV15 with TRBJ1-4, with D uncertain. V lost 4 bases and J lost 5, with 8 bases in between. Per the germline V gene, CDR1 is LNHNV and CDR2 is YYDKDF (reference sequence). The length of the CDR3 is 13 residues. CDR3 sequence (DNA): TGTGCCACCAGCAAAGCCCAAAATGAAAAACTGTTTTTT. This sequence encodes CATSKAQNEKLFF.

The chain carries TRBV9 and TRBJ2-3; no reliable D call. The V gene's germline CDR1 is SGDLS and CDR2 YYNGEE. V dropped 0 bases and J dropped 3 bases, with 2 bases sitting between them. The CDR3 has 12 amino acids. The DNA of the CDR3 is TGTGCCAGCAGCGTAGAAACAGATACGCAGTATTTT. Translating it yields CASSVETDTQYF.

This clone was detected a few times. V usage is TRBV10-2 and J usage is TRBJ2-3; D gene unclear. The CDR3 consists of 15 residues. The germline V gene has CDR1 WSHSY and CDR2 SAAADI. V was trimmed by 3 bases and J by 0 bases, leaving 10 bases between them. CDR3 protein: CASSEAFASTDTQYF. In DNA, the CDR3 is TGCGCCAGCAGTGAAGCTTTTGCTAGCACAGATACGCAGTATTTT.